This passage covers 10 T cell receptor beta chains from one sample sequenced in a study of blood T cell repertoires in COVID-19. Libraries were prepared by immunoSEQ multiplex PCR; TCRdb keeps only in-frame clonotypes and omits some of them. Here the sample spans over 130,000 clones, about three quarters being singletons. Sequencing input: PBMCs or T cells enriched from blood (not recorded which). These receptors all come from a woman between 50 and 59 years old who had recovered from COVID-19.

This clone was detected only once. The chain employs TRBV9 and TRBJ1-2; D gene uncertain. CDR1 is SGDLS and CDR2 is YYNGEE in the germline V gene. The CDR3 extends over 11 amino acids. Trimming removed 7 bases at V and 4 bases at J, with 8 bases between. The CDR3 protein is CASQTGYGYTF. In DNA, the CDR3 is TGTGCCAGCCAAACGGGCTATGGCTACACCTTC.

The CDR3 coding sequence is TGTGCCACCAGTGATTTAGGAGGGCGGGATGGCACAGATACGCAGTATTTT. Its translation is CATSDLGGRDGTDTQYF. The chain links TRBV24-1 to TRBJ2-3; a possible D gene is TRBD2 (6 bases). Germline assignment: CDR1 KGHDR and CDR2 SFDVKD. Trimming left V 1 base short and J 1 base short, with 14 bases between. The CDR3 is 17 amino acids.

The chain couples TRBV5-6 to TRBJ1-4; a possible D gene is TRBD1 (5 bases). The length of the CDR3 is 13 residues. CDR1 is SGHDT, CDR2 YYEEEE, per germline. V gave up 5 bases and J gave up 2 bases, with 7 bases separating them. The CDR3 coding sequence is TGTGCCAGCAGTAGGGGCACTAATGAAAAACTGTTTTTT. This sequence encodes CASSRGTNEKLFF.

This clone was counted between two and nine times. The V call is TRBV27, the J call TRBJ1-5; a possible D gene is TRBD1 (6 bases). CDR1 MNHEY and CDR2 SMNVEV come from the germline V gene (reference sequence). The CDR3 extends over 15 amino acids. The V end lost 2 bases, the J end lost 2 bases, and 10 bases lay between the germline ends. The CDR3 region has the DNA TGTGCCAGCAGTTTAAAACAGGGAGGCAATCAGCCCCAGCATTTT. Residues: CASSLKQGGNQPQHF.

This clone was seen more than once but under ten times. The rearrangement joins TRBV5-1 to TRBJ1-1; 7 bases fit TRBD1. This CDR3 spans 15 amino acids. CDR1 and CDR2 (germline): SGHRS, YFSETQ. V was pared by 4 bases and J by 1 base, with 7 bases of the junction left unmatched. The chain's CDR3 is CASSPRRDRNTEAFF. The DNA for the CDR3 is TGCGCCAGCAGCCCACGTCGGGACAGGAACACTGAAGCTTTCTTT.

The chain recombines TRBV7-9 with TRBJ2-3; a weak D match, TRBD2 (7 bases). The V end lost 6 bases, the J end lost 0 bases, and 13 bases lay between the germline ends. CDR1 is SEHNR, CDR2 FQNEAQ, per germline (reference sequence). There are 15 residues in the CDR3. For the CDR3, the DNA is TGTGCCAGCAGACTAGGGGGGGCTAGCACAGATACGCAGTATTTT. Its translation is CASRLGGASTDTQYF. Using reference TRBV7-9 and TRBJ2-3 for the parts outside the CDR3, the full variable domain is DTGVSQNPRHKITKRGQNVTFRCDPISEHNRLYWYRQTLGQGPEFLTYFQNEAQLEKSRLLSDRFSAERPKGSFSTLEIQRTEQGDSAMYLCASRLGGASTDTQYFGPGTRLTVL.

The sample holds one count of this clone. This chain links TRBV27 with TRBJ1-1; D is possibly TRBD1 (6 bases). Trimming pared 3 bases from V and 1 base from J, leaving 12 bases between. Germline assignment: CDR1 MNHEY and CDR2 SMNVEV (reference sequence). The CDR3 length is 15 residues. CDR3 protein: CASSLTGDGNTEAFF. CDR3 coding DNA: TGTGCCAGCAGTTTGACAGGAGACGGGAACACTGAAGCTTTCTTT.

The chain links TRBV18 to TRBJ2-5; no clear D gene. Germline V gene lookup returns CDR1 KGHSH and CDR2 LQKENI. V dropped 6 bases and J dropped 2 bases, with 4 bases sitting between them. The CDR3 runs to 11 residues. CDR3 nucleotides: TGTGCCAGCTCCCGTCAAGAGACCCAGTACTTC. The encoded protein is CASSRQETQYF.

V usage is TRBV15 and J usage is TRBJ1-5, with D possibly matching TRBD1 (5 bases). Trimming shortened V by 0 bases and J by 7 bases, and 10 bases separated the two germline ends. The CDR3 is 14 amino acids. Germline CDR1 LNHNV, CDR2 YYDKDF (reference sequence). DNA for the CDR3: TGTGCCACCAGCAGAGACAGGGCTCAACAGCCCCAGCATTTT. Translated, it gives CATSRDRAQQPQHF.

The V and J genes are TRBV27 and TRBJ2-7, with 10 bases fitting TRBD2. The V segment lost 4 bases and the J segment 5 bases; nucleotides outside the gene matches: 11. The CDR3 contains 16 residues. From germline, CDR1 is MNHEY and CDR2 SMNVEV (reference sequence). The chain's CDR3 is CASSSRGAGGRNEQYF. DNA of the CDR3: TGTGCCAGCAGTTCCCGCGGAGCGGGAGGGAGGAACGAGCAGTACTTC.